A single sample is the source of the 27 T cell receptor beta chains below, sequenced in a study of cytomegalovirus exposure and HLA in healthy donors. In the PCR, 60 Vbeta and 13 Jbeta primers were used. Clones were sequenced by immunoSEQ multiplex PCR, and TCRdb holds only the in-frame ones, with some missing. The sample lists 140,000 to 150,000 clones; 79% were seen once. Sequences were obtained from PBMCs. The receptors derive from a woman in her thirties or forties in good health and CMV-seropositive.

The chain links TRBV5-1 to TRBJ1-1; D perhaps matches TRBD1 (6 bases). CDR3 length equals 15 residues. Germline V gene data show CDR1 as SGHRS and CDR2 as YFSETQ. The V end was cut by 3 bases, the J end by 0 bases, with 12 bases between. The chain's CDR3 is CASSSAGDLNTEAFF. CDR3 bases: TGCGCCAGCAGCTCCGCAGGGGATTTGAACACTGAAGCTTTCTTT.

This clone was seen only once. The chain recombines TRBV28 with TRBJ1-3; D is unclear. V was trimmed by 7 bases and J by 3 bases, leaving 4 bases between them. The CDR3 is made up of 11 amino acids. Germline V gene sequence: CDR1 MDHEN, CDR2 SYDVKM. DNA for the CDR3: TGTGCCAGCACCAATGGAAACACCATATATTTT. It codes for CASTNGNTIYF.

V and J are TRBV5-5 and TRBJ1-5; TRBD1 might be the D (5 bases). The germline CDR1 and CDR2 sequences are SGHKS and YYEKEE (reference sequence). Trimming shortened V by 4 bases and J by 0 bases, and 11 bases separated the two germline ends. There are 15 residues in the CDR3. CDR3 DNA sequence: TGTGCCAGCAGCACGACAGCTTATAGCAATCAGCCCCAGCATTTT. Translating it yields CASSTTAYSNQPQHF.

The chain combines TRBV5-1 with TRBJ2-1; 7 bases are a match to TRBD2. The J segment lost 1 base and the V segment lost 3 bases, leaving 4 bases of the junction unmatched. Germline V gene sequence: CDR1 SGHRS, CDR2 YFSETQ. The CDR3 length is 15 residues. As DNA, the CDR3 is TGCGCCAGCAGCTCCTCGGGGGGATCCTACAATGAGCAGTTCTTC. Its protein product is CASSSSGGSYNEQFF.

The V gene is TRBV28, the J gene TRBJ2-7; D possibly corresponds to TRBD2 (6 bases). CDR3 size: 14 residues. The V end was cut by 5 bases, the J end by 2 bases, with 13 bases between. From germline, CDR1 is MDHEN and CDR2 SYDVKM. The DNA of the CDR3 is TGTGCCAGCAGTCCAGCGGGCGGCCCCTACGAGCAGTACTTC. It codes for CASSPAGGPYEQYF. Filled out from reference TRBV28 and TRBJ2-7, the complete variable domain reads DVKVTQSSRYLVKRTGEKVFLECVQDMDHENMFWYRQDPGLGLRLIYFSYDVKMKEKGDIPEGYSVSREKKERFSLILESASTNQTSMYLCASSPAGGPYEQYFGPGTRLTVT.

In this sample, this clone turned up once. The chain employs TRBV5-1 and TRBJ1-1; tentatively, D is TRBD1 (6 bases). Deletions cut 4 bases from V and 1 base from J, with 17 bases between. CDR1 is SGHRS, CDR2 YFSETQ, per germline. CDR3 length: 16 amino acids. The CDR3 DNA follows: TGCGCCAGCAGCCTACAACCGGGACAACCGAACACTGAAGCTTTCTTT. It encodes CASSLQPGQPNTEAFF.

The V call is TRBV9, the J call TRBJ2-7, with D possibly TRBD1 on 5 matching bases. Trimming removed 3 bases at V and 3 bases at J, with 10 bases between. Germline CDR1 reads SGDLS; CDR2 reads YYNGEE. CDR3 length equals 13 residues. The CDR3 DNA reads as TGTGCCAGCAGCGGAGAACAGGACTACGAGCAGTACTTC. This gives the protein CASSGEQDYEQYF.

This sequence joins TRBV28 and TRBJ1-1; no definite D call. V was pared by 2 bases and J by 8 bases, with 9 bases between. Germline V lookup: CDR1 MDHEN, CDR2 SYDVKM. The CDR3 has 12 residues. The CDR3 DNA reads TGTGCCAGCAGTTTAATCAATCGGGAAGCTTTCTTT. Amino acid sequence: CASSLINREAFF.

This clone was detected once. The chain combines TRBV27 with TRBJ1-6; TRBD1 agrees at 7 bases. This CDR3 is 15 amino acids long. J gave up 6 bases and V 3 bases, and 5 bases lay outside the gene matches. CDR1 is MNHEY, CDR2 SMNVEV, per germline (reference sequence). The CDR3 protein is CASSFSGTVNSPLHF. CDR3 sequence (DNA): TGTGCCAGCAGTTTTTCCGGGACAGTTAATTCACCCCTCCACTTT.

The V gene is TRBV9, the J gene TRBJ1-1; D ambiguous. V shed 4 bases and J shed 4 bases, with 14 bases lying between them. This CDR3 comprises 14 residues. CDR1 is SGDLS, CDR2 YYNGEE, per germline. The CDR3 loop reads CASSPMRVGTEAFF. The DNA of the CDR3 is TGTGCCAGCAGCCCCATGAGGGTGGGCACTGAAGCTTTCTTT.

The chain combines TRBV4-1 with TRBJ1-4, with TRBD1 identical over 7 bases. The CDR3 is 14 residues long. The germline V gene has CDR1 MGHRA and CDR2 YSYEKL. V was clipped by 2 bases and J by 6 bases; unmatched bases: 3. The CDR3 loop reads CASSQPTGYEKLFF. CDR3 in DNA: TGCGCCAGCAGCCAACCGACAGGGTATGAAAAACTGTTTTTT.

This clone occurred once. This sequence joins TRBV4-2 and TRBJ2-1, with 8 bases identical to TRBD2. V gave up 0 bases and J gave up 0 bases; unmatched junction bases: 1. The CDR3 sequence is 16 residues long. Germline V gene data show CDR1 as LGHNA and CDR2 as YNFKEQ. The CDR3 DNA sequence: TGTGCCAGCAGCCAAGATCTAGCGGGCTCCTACAATGAGCAGTTCTTC. Translation: CASSQDLAGSYNEQFF.

The V and J genes are TRBV4-1 and TRBJ2-5, with 9 bases lining up with TRBD2. Germline trimming cut 4 bases from V and 5 bases from J; bases unmatched to any gene: 11. Germline values: CDR1 MGHRA, CDR2 YSYEKL. The CDR3 has 16 residues. This CDR3 reads CASSPWGRGGGETQYF. In DNA, the CDR3 is TGCGCCAGCAGCCCCTGGGGGCGGGGGGGCGGGGAGACCCAGTACTTC.

This chain uses TRBV9 with TRBJ2-3; TRBD2 agrees at 8 bases. Germline lookup yields CDR1 SGDLS and CDR2 YYNGEE. J was trimmed by 9 bases and V by 4 bases; bases with no gene match: 16. The CDR3 runs 16 residues. CDR3: CASSRVGGTREGTQYF. CDR3 DNA: TGTGCCAGCAGCCGGGTCGGCGGGACACGGGAGGGGACGCAGTATTTT.

The CDR3 protein is CASSLQGFGGELFF. The CDR3 DNA is TGTGCCAGCAGCTTACAGGGCTTCGGCGGGGAGCTGTTTTTT. The genes are TRBV7-3 and TRBJ2-2, with D maybe TRBD1 (5 bases). The germline V and J ends were trimmed by 2 bases and 7 bases, with 11 bases remaining between them. CDR3 size: 14 residues. From germline, CDR1 is SGHTA and CDR2 FQGTGA.

The rearrangement joins TRBV19 to TRBJ2-2, with 13 bases identical to TRBD2. The CDR3 spans 18 residues. CDR1 is LNHDA and CDR2 is SQIVND in the germline V gene (reference sequence). The V and J ends lost 10 bases and 6 bases, in that order; junction bases with no gene match: 17. DNA of the CDR3: TGTGCCACCAGAGCGAGGGGACTAGCGGGGAATCCATCCGGGGAGCTGTTTTTT. This encodes CATRARGLAGNPSGELFF. Drawing the rest from reference TRBV19 and TRBJ2-2, the complete variable domain is DGGITQSPKYLFRKEGQNVTLSCEQNLNHDAMYWYRQDPGQGLRLIYYSQIVNDFQKGDIAEGYSVSREKKESFPLTVTSAQKNPTAFYLCATRARGLAGNPSGELFFGEGSRLTVL.

The V call is TRBV7-6, the J call TRBJ2-3; D gene unclear. This CDR3 comprises 16 residues. Trimming took off 4 bases at V and 3 bases at J, with 17 bases between the two ends. Germline CDR1 is SGHVS and CDR2 is FNYEAQ. DNA for the CDR3: TGTGCCAGCAGCTCCCCGGCAGGCTACCTTACAGATACGCAGTATTTT. The encoded protein is CASSSPAGYLTDTQYF.

This clone was counted once. The CDR3 DNA sequence: TGTGCCAGCAGTTTAGGGACAGGGGGACGTTATGGCTACACCTTC. Translating gives CASSLGTGGRYGYTF. The chain employs TRBV28 and TRBJ1-2; 11 nucleotides line up with TRBD1. The V gene end was trimmed by 2 bases and the J gene end by 5 bases; junction bases not matched to a gene: 4. CDR1 and CDR2 (germline): MDHEN, SYDVKM. CDR3 length equals 15 residues.

This clone was seen only a few times. The genes are TRBV10-3 and TRBJ2-7; possibly TRBD2 for D (6 bases). Germline lookup yields CDR1 ENHRY and CDR2 SYGVKD. The V and J ends lost 6 bases and 2 bases respectively, with 11 bases between them. The CDR3 sequence is 13 residues long. CDR3 nucleotides: TGTGCCATCAGGGGGGAGGTAACCTACGAGCAGTACTTC. As protein: CAIRGEVTYEQYF.

The chain links TRBV19 to TRBJ1-1; D gene uncertain. The length of the CDR3 is 13 residues. Trimming removed 8 bases at V and 6 bases at J, with 16 bases between. Germline CDR1 reads LNHDA; CDR2 reads SQIVND (reference sequence). The CDR3: CASLSTLGAEAFF. Written as DNA, the CDR3 is TGTGCCAGTCTGTCCACCCTGGGCGCTGAAGCTTTCTTT.

The J gene is TRBJ2-5, the V gene TRBV29-1; weak D call: TRBD1 (5 bases). V lost 5 bases, J lost 2 bases, and 15 bases lay in between. This CDR3 has 14 residues. CDR1 SQVTM and CDR2 ANQGSEA come from the germline V gene. CDR3 DNA: TGCAGCGTTAAACCCCAGGGTTTTCAAGAGACCCAGTACTTC. It specifies CSVKPQGFQETQYF.

The V and J genes are TRBV23-1 and TRBJ1-5, with 7 nucleotides matching TRBD1. TRBV23-1 is assigned to the ORF class and has an uncertain function. This CDR3 spans 16 amino acids. V was pared by 3 bases and J by 15 bases, with 20 bases of the junction left unmatched. The CDR3 spells CASSQRLRGQPFSWHF. For the CDR3, the DNA is TGCGCCAGCAGTCAGCGACTCCGGGGACAGCCCTTCTCCTGGCATTTT.

On this clone itself: Relative to the germline gene, one junction end is altered; a read error may explain this. The rearrangement links TRBV7-9 to TRBJ2-7; 7 bases are shared with TRBD1. The CDR3 consists of 15 residues. CDR1 is SEHNR, CDR2 FQNEAQ, per germline (reference sequence). Here the CDR3 reads CSSSLVSDRDYEQYF. CDR3 DNA sequence: TGTTCCAGCAGCTTAGTTTCTGACAGGGATTACGAGCAGTACTTC.

The V gene is TRBV28, the J gene TRBJ2-7; perhaps TRBD2 as D (7 bases). Per germline, CDR1 MDHEN and CDR2 SYDVKM. This CDR3 comprises 14 residues. The germline V and J ends were trimmed by 2 bases and 4 bases, with 12 bases remaining between them. The CDR3 DNA is TGTGCCAGCAGTTTAGGCGGGGGCGGTTACGAGCAGTACTTC. Its protein product is CASSLGGGGYEQYF.

This chain links TRBV10-3 with TRBJ2-3; D is perhaps TRBD1 (6 bases). Germline CDR1 is ENHRY and CDR2 is SYGVKD. Trimming left V 4 bases short and J 4 bases short, with 12 bases between. The length of the CDR3 is 14 residues. CDR3 in DNA: TGTGCCATCAGTGCGGACAGCCGGCCAGATACGCAGTATTTT. Amino acid sequence: CAISADSRPDTQYF.

The genes are TRBV11-2 and TRBJ1-1; D not certain. The CDR3 sequence is 13 residues long. Germline V gene sequence: CDR1 SGHAT, CDR2 FQNNGV. V was pared by 5 bases and J by 2 bases, with 9 bases between. In nucleotides, the CDR3 is TGTGCCAGCAGCCTGGGAGTCAACACTGAAGCTTTCTTT. Translation gives CASSLGVNTEAFF.

The chain combines TRBV29-1 with TRBJ2-7, with TRBD1 as a possible D gene (6 bases). CDR3 length equals 16 residues. Germline assignment: CDR1 SQVTM and CDR2 ANQGSEA. V dropped 0 bases and J dropped 2 bases, with 17 bases sitting between them. CDR3 nucleotide sequence: TGCAGCGTTGAAGATCATTTACAGGGTACCCCCTACGAGCAGTACTTC. Amino acids: CSVEDHLQGTPYEQYF.